Below, 20 T cell receptor beta chains from the same sample are listed, as sequenced in a study of CD8 T cells in ankylosing spondylitis. TCRdb reprocessed the 5' RACE reads via MiXCR and lists one record per CDR3 protein. The sample has 250,000 to 400,000 distinct CDR3 sequences, 11% seen once. What was sequenced was blood, either unsorted or a sorted T cell fraction (not recorded which). These receptors came from a female donor with ankylosing spondylitis or in good health (not recorded which).

The rearrangement uses TRBV5-5 and TRBJ2-5; 7 nucleotides align to TRBD2. Per germline, CDR1 SGHKS and CDR2 YYEKEE (reference sequence). Trimming at V came to 0 bases and at J to 4 bases, leaving 9 bases not matched to a gene. The CDR3 runs 16 residues. The CDR3 is CASSLGLGGSLETQYF. CDR3 coding DNA: TGTGCCAGCAGCTTGGGATTGGGCGGGAGTCTAGAGACCCAGTACTTC.

This chain connects TRBV7-9 to TRBJ2-7, with D maybe TRBD2 (5 bases). Germline-derived CDR1 and CDR2 are SEHNR and FQNEAQ (reference sequence). Trimming removed 1 base from V and 7 bases from J, with 8 bases in between. The CDR3 is 12 amino acids. This chain's CDR3 is CASSLGLPEQYF. Here the CDR3 DNA reads TGTGCCAGCAGCTTAGGACTACCGGAGCAGTACTTC.

A note on this clonotype: One base away lies a much larger clone, so this may be a sequencing read error. The CDR3 sequence is CAGSLELVDNEQFF. CDR3 coding DNA: TGCGCCGGCAGCTTGGAACTAGTGGACAATGAGCAGTTCTTC. The chain joins TRBV5-1 to TRBJ2-1; maybe TRBD2 (5 bases). CDR1 and CDR2 from the germline V gene are SGHRS and YFSETQ. This CDR3 comprises 14 residues.

This clonotype was counted between two and nine times. The chain has TRBV5-1 and TRBJ2-2, with D maybe TRBD1 (5 bases). The CDR3 spans 14 residues. Trimming cost V 0 bases and J 6 bases, with 9 bases left between them. Germline loops: CDR1 SGHRS, CDR2 YFSETQ. For the CDR3, the DNA is TGCGCCAGCAGCTTGGTGGCAGGGCCCGGGGAGCTGTTTTTT. It is translated as CASSLVAGPGELFF.

The chain has TRBV5-1 and TRBJ2-3; D could derive from TRBD1 or TRBD2 (8 bases each). The germline CDR1 and CDR2 sequences are SGHRS and YFSETQ. The germline V and J ends were trimmed by 4 bases and 2 bases, with 17 bases remaining between them. CDR3 length: 16 residues. The chain's CDR3 is CASSTGGTGYTDTQYF. For the CDR3, the DNA is TGCGCCAGCAGCACGGGAGGGACAGGATACACAGATACGCAGTATTTT.

This clonotype was observed at least ten times. The CDR3: CASSYLGASARLGGHNEQFF. CDR3 sequence (DNA): TGTGCCAGCAGTTACCTAGGGGCTAGCGCACGCCTGGGGGGCCACAATGAGCAGTTCTTC. V gene TRBV6-2 or TRBV6-3 combines with J gene TRBJ2-1; perhaps D is TRBD1 or TRBD2 (6 bases each). CDR3 length: 20 residues. CDR1 and CDR2 (germline): MNHEY, SVGEGT. Trimming shortened V by 2 bases and J by 5 bases, and 28 bases separated the two germline ends.

Only a few counts were recorded for this clonotype. This chain joins TRBV7-9 and TRBJ1-6; the D is unclear. V was trimmed by 8 bases and J by 9 bases, leaving 14 bases between them. The CDR3 totals 13 residues. CDR1 SEHNR and CDR2 FQNEAQ come from the germline V gene (reference sequence). The DNA for the CDR3 is TGTGCCAGCGCCGCGGATGCCCCTTCACCCCTCCACTTT. Translation gives CASAADAPSPLHF.

The sample holds many counts of this clonotype. This chain links TRBV5-6 with TRBJ2-5, with unresolved D. V was pared by 1 base and J by 2 bases, with 15 bases between. The V gene's germline CDR1 is SGHDT and CDR2 YYEEEE. This CDR3 has 16 amino acids. CDR3 in amino acids: CASSLSWRVPQETQYF. CDR3 in DNA: TGTGCCAGCAGCTTGAGTTGGAGAGTTCCGCAAGAGACCCAGTACTTC.

The V and J genes are TRBV12-3 or TRBV12-4 and TRBJ1-6; D perhaps matches TRBD1 (5 bases). The length of the CDR3 is 14 residues. Trimming removed 1 base from V and 8 bases from J, with 9 bases in between. The CDR3 is CASSLGGRYSPLHF. The CDR3 nucleotides read TGTGCCAGCAGTTTAGGGGGCAGATATTCACCCCTCCACTTT.

This clonotype was observed a few times. The rearrangement joins TRBV20-1 to TRBJ2-7; weak D call: TRBD2 (5 bases). Per the germline V gene, CDR1 is DFQATT and CDR2 is SNEGSKA (reference sequence). Trimming pared 6 bases from V and 3 bases from J, leaving 15 bases between. CDR3 length: 13 residues. CDR3 loop: CSAMGAGNYEQYF. For the CDR3, the DNA is TGCAGTGCCATGGGAGCCGGAAACTACGAGCAGTACTTC.

This clonotype came up many times. The chain combines TRBV7-2 with TRBJ2-1; D perhaps matches TRBD1 (6 bases). This CDR3 contains 17 residues. The V end was cut by 1 base, the J end by 4 bases, with 17 bases between. Germline V gives CDR1 SGHTA, CDR2 FQGNSA. DNA for the CDR3: TGTGCCAGCAGCTTAGTACCCCACGGACAGAGATACAATGAGCAGTTCTTC. This codes for CASSLVPHGQRYNEQFF.

This clonotype came up many times. The chain recombines TRBV3-1 with TRBJ1-2; 8 bases line up with TRBD1. The V gene end was trimmed by 2 bases and the J gene end by 8 bases; junction bases not matched to a gene: 7. The CDR3 is 14 residues long. Per germline, CDR1 LGHDT and CDR2 YNNKEL (reference sequence). The CDR3 DNA is TGTGCCAGCAGCCAATACAGGGGGTCCGGAGGCTACACCTTC. Encoded protein: CASSQYRGSGGYTF. Full variable domain (rest looked up from reference TRBV3-1 and TRBJ1-2): DTAVSQTPKYLVTQMGNDKSIKCEQNLGHDTMYWYKQDSKKFLKIMFSYNNKELIINETVPNRFSPKSPDKAHLNLHINSLELGDSAVYFCASSQYRGSGGYTFGSGTRLTVV.

A note on this clonotype: Just one base apart from a much larger clone, this may be a read error. V and J are TRBV20-1 and TRBJ2-3, with unresolved D. CDR1 is DFQATT, CDR2 SNEGSKA, per germline (reference sequence). CDR3 size: 11 residues. V lost 4 bases and J 6 bases, leaving 8 bases between the germline ends. DNA of the CDR3: TGCAGTGCTATCTACGTCGATACGCAGTATTTT. This gives the protein CSAIYVDTQYF.

The sample holds a few counts of this clonotype. This chain links TRBV6-5 with TRBJ2-5, with D uncertain. Germline lookup yields CDR1 MNHEY and CDR2 SVGAGI. The CDR3 contains 11 residues. Trimming stripped 3 bases from V and 5 bases from J, with 4 bases between. The CDR3 reads CASSYFETQYF. The CDR3 DNA reads as TGTGCCAGCAGTTATTTCGAGACCCAGTACTTC.

This clonotype was detected only a few times. V usage is TRBV20-1 and J usage is TRBJ2-3, with 9 bases fitting TRBD2. CDR1 and CDR2 (germline): DFQATT, SNEGSKA (reference sequence). This CDR3 is 15 amino acids long. Trimming took 3 bases from V and 6 from J; bases not matched to a gene: 10. The CDR3, as DNA: TGCAGTGCTAGGGGGGTAGCGGGGGCGGTGGATACGCAGTATTTT. Protein sequence: CSARGVAGAVDTQYF.

This clonotype was seen many times. The chain is built from TRBV28 and TRBJ2-1; D is unclear. V gave up 3 bases and J gave up 0 bases, with 6 bases separating them. The CDR3 has 14 residues. Germline V gene sequence: CDR1 MDHEN, CDR2 SYDVKM. CDR3 bases: TGTGCCAGCAGTTTTTACACCTCCTACAATGAGCAGTTCTTC. It encodes CASSFYTSYNEQFF.

By sample share, this clonotype is medium-sized. This chain uses TRBV5-5 with TRBJ2-1; the match to TRBD1 covers 7 bases. The CDR3 covers 15 residues. In germline, CDR1 is SGHKS, CDR2 YYEKEE (reference sequence). J lost 1 base, V lost 0 bases, and 1 base had no gene match. The chain's CDR3 is CASSLEGQSYNEQFF. For the CDR3, the DNA is TGTGCCAGCAGCTTGGAGGGACAGTCCTACAATGAGCAGTTCTTC.

This rearrangement joins TRBV10-3 to TRBJ1-1; TRBD1 matches at 9 bases. V gave up 10 bases and J gave up 1 base; unmatched junction bases: 16. From germline, CDR1 is ENHRY and CDR2 SYGVKD. This CDR3 is built from 17 residues. Here the CDR3 reads CATLQEGQGLRNTEAFF. The CDR3 nucleotides read TGTGCCACCCTGCAGGAGGGACAGGGTTTAAGGAACACTGAAGCTTTCTTT.

CDR3 sequence: CATTGLLNQPQHF. The CDR3 DNA reads as TGTGCCACCACTGGACTGCTTAATCAGCCCCAGCATTTT. The rearrangement uses TRBV15 and TRBJ1-5, with D unclear. This CDR3 is built from 13 residues. V was trimmed by 7 bases and J by 4 bases, leaving 11 bases between them. CDR1 LNHNV and CDR2 YYDKDF come from the germline V gene (reference sequence). The variable domain in full, completed from reference TRBV15 and TRBJ1-5, reads DAMVIQNPRYQVTQFGKPVTLSCSQTLNHNVMYWYQQKSSQAPKLLFHYYDKDFNNEADTPDNFQSRRPNTSFCFLDIRSPGLGDTAMYLCATTGLLNQPQHFGDGTRLSIL.

This clonotype occurred many times. The V call is TRBV5-1, the J call TRBJ1-1, with a possible D match to TRBD1 (6 bases). CDR1 is SGHRS, CDR2 YFSETQ, per germline. The germline V and J ends were trimmed by 2 bases and 0 bases, with 14 bases remaining between them. The CDR3 spans 16 residues. CDR3 sequence (DNA): TGCGCCAGCAGCTTCGATCCACAGGGCCTGAACACTGAAGCTTTCTTT. The encoded protein is CASSFDPQGLNTEAFF. Complete variable domain (other parts from reference TRBV5-1 and TRBJ1-1): KAGVTQTPRYLIKTRGQQVTLSCSPISGHRSVSWYQQTPGQGLQFLFEYFSETQRNKGNFPGRFSGRQFSNSRSEMNVSTLELGDSALYLCASSFDPQGLNTEAFFGQGTRLTVV.